This entry lists 23 T cell receptor beta chains sequenced from one sample in a study of breast tumors, draining lymph nodes, adjacent tissues. The lymph nodes were axillary draining lymph nodes from breast cancer patients. TCRdb independently ran MiXCR on the multiplex PCR reads; one entry per CDR3 protein. The sample records some 100,000 distinct CDR3 sequences, about 20% being singletons. The sequenced sample was axillary lymph node tissue. The source is a female donor with breast cancer. Some clones in this sample may be carry-over from other donors' samples.

This clonotype was seen many times. The CDR3 reads CASSPVLVATDTQYF. The CDR3 nucleotides are TGTGCCAGCAGCCCTGTTCTGGTCGCCACAGATACGCAGTATTTT. The V and J genes are TRBV12-3 or TRBV12-4 and TRBJ2-3; D unclear. The CDR3 runs to 15 residues. V was cut by 6 bases and J by 2 bases, with 15 bases left in between.

The chain is built from TRBV9 and TRBJ2-7, with 7 bases lining up with TRBD2. The CDR3 consists of 14 residues. Germline lookup yields CDR1 SGDLS and CDR2 YYNGEE. Trimming at V came to 3 bases and at J to 0 bases, leaving 3 bases not matched to a gene. CDR3 bases: TGTGCCAGCAGCGCGGGAGGCCGCTCCTACGAGCAGTACTTC. The encoded protein is CASSAGGRSYEQYF.

This clonotype was counted ten times or more. The chain uses TRBV11-2 and TRBJ1-2, with 8 nucleotides matching TRBD1. Trimming took 3 bases from V and 7 from J; bases not matched to a gene: 4. This CDR3 region has 13 residues. The germline V gene encodes CDR1 SGHAT and CDR2 FQNNGV. The CDR3 nucleotides read TGTGCCAGCAGCTTCTCAGGGGGCGGTGGCTACACCTTC. Its translation: CASSFSGGGGYTF.

This clonotype appeared many times. The chain recombines TRBV19 with TRBJ2-1; TRBD1 matches 9 bases. There are 14 residues in the CDR3. The ends lost 7 bases at V and 2 bases at J; junction bases unmatched: 3. From germline, CDR1 is LNHDA and CDR2 SQIVND (reference sequence). CDR3 amino acids: CASMDRGPYNEQFF. As DNA, the CDR3 is TGTGCCAGTATGGACAGGGGCCCCTACAATGAGCAGTTCTTC.

This clonotype was counted ten times or more. The chain is built from TRBV5-1 and TRBJ2-3; 7 bases line up with TRBD2. Germline loops: CDR1 SGHRS, CDR2 YFSETQ. This CDR3 is 15 amino acids long. V trimming: 0 bases; J trimming: 4 bases; junction bases outside the gene matches: 5. In DNA form, the CDR3 reads TGCGCCAGCAGCTTGGGGGCGGGAGAGGCAGATACGCAGTATTTT. Amino acid sequence: CASSLGAGEADTQYF.

This clonotype appeared once. A much larger clonotype is one base distant, so this may be a read error. CDR3 bases: TGTGCCAGCTCAAGGGGCCGCGACAGCGAGCAGTACTTC. Its protein is CASSRGRDSEQYF. The chain combines TRBV18 with TRBJ2-7; weak D call: TRBD1 (5 bases). Germline V CDR1 and CDR2: KGHSH, LQKENI. The length of the CDR3 is 13 residues. V was pared by 5 bases and J by 6 bases, with 14 bases between.

Turning to this clonotype: A much larger clone sits a single nucleotide away, making a read error possible. The chain joins TRBV11-2 to TRBJ2-1; a possible D gene is TRBD1 (6 bases). The CDR3 runs to 15 residues. From germline, CDR1 is SGHAT and CDR2 FQNNGV. This chain's CDR3 is CASSLNRQEYNEQLF. The CDR3 DNA sequence: TGTGCCAGCAGCTTAAACAGACAGGAGTACAATGAGCAGCTCTTC.

This clonotype was seen ten or more times. CDR3: CASSQGKRNNPISYEQYF. CDR3 DNA: TGCGCCAGCAGCCAAGGCAAGCGTAACAACCCTATCTCCTACGAGCAGTACTTC. The V gene is TRBV4-1, the J gene TRBJ2-7; D unresolved. This CDR3 contains 18 residues. Trimming stripped 1 base from V and 0 bases from J, with 19 bases between. Germline CDR1 is MGHRA and CDR2 is YSYEKL.

This clonotype was detected ten times or more. The genes are TRBV20-1 and TRBJ2-7; D unclear. CDR3 size: 10 residues. V lost 5 bases to trimming and J lost 4 bases, with 6 bases between them. The germline CDR1 and CDR2 sequences are DFQATT and SNEGSKA (reference sequence). The chain's CDR3 is CSAGKYEQYF. CDR3 coding DNA: TGCAGTGCTGGTAAATACGAGCAGTACTTC.

In its sample, this clonotype was seen many times. The chain combines TRBV7-8 with TRBJ2-7; the D is unclear. The CDR3 loop spans 14 amino acids. The V end lost 1 base, the J end lost 3 bases, and 10 bases lay between the germline ends. Looked up from germline, CDR1 is SGHVS and CDR2 is FQNEAQ. Here the CDR3 reads CASSLGRQSYEQYF. The CDR3 DNA is TGTGCCAGCAGCTTAGGTCGGCAGAGCTACGAGCAGTACTTC.

This clonotype was detected many times. This sequence joins TRBV7-9 and TRBJ2-3, with 8 bases that match TRBD2. Trimming took 6 bases from V and 4 from J; bases not matched to a gene: 0. CDR3 size: 12 residues. The V gene's germline CDR1 is SEHNR and CDR2 FQNEAQ (reference sequence). This CDR3 is CASRLAADTQYF. The CDR3 DNA sequence: TGTGCCAGCAGACTAGCGGCAGATACGCAGTATTTT.

Only a few counts were recorded for this clonotype. A much larger clone sits a single nucleotide away, making a read error possible. The chain uses TRBV20-1 and TRBJ2-3; TRBD2 agrees at 8 bases. CDR1 and CDR2 from the germline V gene are DFQATT and SNEGSKA (reference sequence). CDR3 size: 14 residues. This CDR3 is CSARVAGMSDMQYF. As DNA, the CDR3 is TGCAGTGCTAGGGTAGCGGGAATGTCAGATATGCAGTATTTT.

This clonotype was recorded only once. Given a much more abundant clone one base away, this may be a read error. The genes are TRBV19 and TRBJ2-1, with TRBD1 matching 11 bases. CDR1 and CDR2 from the germline V gene are LNHDA and SQIVND (reference sequence). The CDR3 sequence is 14 residues long. The CDR3 DNA is TGTGCCAGTAGTACGGGACAGGGGGTCAATGAGCAGCTCTTC. The encoded protein is CASSTGQGVNEQLF.

This clonotype was recorded a few times. The chain joins TRBV27 to TRBJ2-1; the match to TRBD1 covers 9 bases. This CDR3 has 16 amino acids. V was pared by 3 bases and J by 4 bases, with 7 bases of the junction left unmatched. CDR1 is MNHEY, CDR2 SMNVEV, per germline (reference sequence). This CDR3 is CASSFGDRDLYNEQFF. Written as DNA, the CDR3 is TGTGCCAGCAGTTTCGGGGACAGGGACCTATACAATGAGCAGTTCTTC.

This clonotype has more than one count but fewer than ten. J is TRBJ2-2 and V is TRBV6-1, with D perhaps being TRBD1 or TRBD2 (5 bases each). Looked up from germline, CDR1 is MNHNS and CDR2 is SASEGT. Between the trimmed V and J ends, which lost 6 bases and 6 bases, there was a span of 11 bases. This CDR3 region has 13 residues. CDR3 DNA sequence: TGTGCCAGCAGACCGACGGGGCCCGGGGAGCTGTTTTTT. Protein product: CASRPTGPGELFF.

This clonotype was observed at least ten times. The genes are TRBV6-5 and TRBJ1-6; 7 bases are a match to TRBD1. Germline V gives CDR1 MNHEY, CDR2 SVGAGI. Losses at the gene ends were 6 bases for V and 10 bases for J; bases not matched to a gene: 9. This CDR3 has 14 residues. CDR3 coding DNA: TGTGCCAGCAGGGTCCGACAGGGACGCTCACCCCTCCACTTT. As protein: CASRVRQGRSPLHF.

A few counts support this clonotype. The chain joins TRBV11-2 to TRBJ2-2; 8 bases match TRBD1. The CDR3 contains 16 residues. V was clipped by 7 bases and J by 4 bases; unmatched bases: 11. Germline values: CDR1 SGHAT, CDR2 FQNNGV. Here the CDR3 DNA reads TGTGCCAGCAACCTTGGACAGGGCCCATTCACCGGGGAGCTGTTTTTT. Translated, it gives CASNLGQGPFTGELFF. Looking up the rest from reference TRBV11-2 and TRBJ2-2 gives the full variable domain: EAGVAQSPRYKIIEKRQSVAFWCNPISGHATLYWYQQILGQGPKLLIQFQNNGVVDDSQLPKDRFSAERLKGVDSTLKIQPAKLEDSAVYLCASNLGQGPFTGELFFGEGSRLTVL.

This clonotype showed up many times. The CDR3 nucleotides are TGCAGTGCTAGAGCCCCCCAAGGGGCTACGCAGTATTTT. Protein sequence: CSARAPQGATQYF. The chain is built from TRBV20-1 and TRBJ2-3; the D gene is possibly TRBD1 (5 bases). The CDR3 spans 13 residues. Germline-derived CDR1 and CDR2 are DFQATT and SNEGSKA (reference sequence). The germline V and J ends were trimmed by 1 base and 8 bases, with 13 bases remaining between them.

This clonotype was found many times. The V call is TRBV30, the J call TRBJ1-5; D not certain. This CDR3 has 13 amino acids. The germline CDR1 and CDR2 sequences are GTSNPN and SVGIG (reference sequence). The ends were cut back, 0 bases at V and 6 bases at J, with 9 bases in the middle. In DNA, the CDR3 is TGTGCCTGGAGTGTACATCGTGGTCAGCCCCAGCATTTT. The encoded protein is CAWSVHRGQPQHF.

V gene TRBV5-1 combines with J gene TRBJ2-1, with 12 nucleotides matching TRBD2. The germline V gene has CDR1 SGHRS and CDR2 YFSETQ. This CDR3 has 16 residues. After removal of 4 bases from V and 8 bases from J, the junction contained 10 bases not matched to a gene. The CDR3 DNA follows: TGCGCCAGCAGCCTCGCCCCGACTAGCGGGAGCCATGAGCAGTTCTTC. This codes for CASSLAPTSGSHEQFF.

This clonotype was seen more than once but under ten times. The chain combines TRBV5-6 with TRBJ2-3; 12 nucleotides align to TRBD2. The junction had 6 bases not matched to a gene; V was cut back by 2 bases and J by 5 bases. CDR1 SGHDT and CDR2 YYEEEE come from the germline V gene. CDR3 length equals 16 residues. The CDR3 region has the DNA TGTGCCAGCAGCTTAAAACTAGCGGGGGGAATAGATACGCAGTATTTT. Residues: CASSLKLAGGIDTQYF.

In regard to this clonotype: This could be a read error, since a much larger clone is one nucleotide away. V is TRBV3-1 and J is TRBJ2-7; TRBD1 agrees at 7 bases. After removal of 4 bases from V and 3 bases from J, the junction contained 6 bases not matched to a gene. This CDR3 spans 14 amino acids. Germline V gene sequence: CDR1 LGHDT, CDR2 YNNKEL (reference sequence). CDR3 DNA: TGTGCCAGCAGCCCCCGGGACAGCCACTACGAGCAGTACTTC. Its protein is CASSPRDSHYEQYF.

This clonotype has ten or more counts. The rearrangement uses TRBV10-1 and TRBJ2-3; a possible D gene is TRBD2 (5 bases). With 0 bases removed from V and 4 bases from J, the gap between germline ends came to 11 bases. This CDR3 has 15 amino acids. The germline V gene encodes CDR1 WNHNN and CDR2 SYGVQD (reference sequence). In nucleotides, the CDR3 is TGCGCCAGCAGTGAGTCGTCGGGGAGTGCAGATACGCAGTATTTT. Translation: CASSESSGSADTQYF.